This T cell receptor (beta chain) was recovered during a study of blood T cell repertoires in COVID-19. Study-wide context: Spain, Italy and the United States supplied samples that represented acute and convalescent COVID-19. T cells, B-cell-depleted T cells, or PBMCs provided the cDNA or gDNA that served as material.

In the original analysis: Nucleated cell counts were estimated from reference gene primer amplification. Sequencing used immunoSEQ multiplex PCR; TCRdb keeps in-frame clones, though not all of them. That table is the source of V, J and clone size, and D and trimming were worked out from the DNA. The sample yields about 370,000 clones, 87% seen once. Germline V gives CDR1 MNHEY, CDR2 SVGEGT. V was pared by 5 bases and J by 1 base, with 9 bases between. CDR3 size: 14 residues. Seattle cases were enrolled at active infection and followed longitudinally. The source is a woman in her 30s with COVID-19, enrolled during active disease. The source material was peripheral blood. The chain joins TRBV6-2 or TRBV6-3 to TRBJ1-5, with unresolved D. CDR3 residues: CASSITRSNQPQHF. The CDR3 nucleotides read TGTGCCAGCAGTATCACTCGGAGCAATCAGCCCCAGCATTTT.